Sequencing of this T cell receptor beta chain was carried out in a study of shared clonotypes between healthy human individuals. V was trimmed by 1 base and J by 0 bases, leaving 9 bases between them. The germline gives CDR1 MNHNS, CDR2 SASEGT. The CDR3 covers 15 residues. This clone showed up just a few times. Measured with immunoSEQ multiplex PCR; TCRdb has only the in-frame clones, and not every one. The sample shows some 79,000 clones, roughly three fifths of them seen only once. The clonotype originates from a man aged 25-40 years in good health. Sequenced sample: memory CD8+ T cells sorted from blood. This sample's subset: CD45RO+ cells pooled with CCR7-negative TemRA cells. The chain is built from TRBV6-1 and TRBJ1-1; D gene ambiguous. CDR3 nucleotides: TGTGCCAGCAGTGAAGGCCAGGCTATGAACACTGAAGCTTTCTTT. Protein sequence: CASSEGQAMNTEAFF.